This T cell receptor (beta chain) was profiled in a study of T-cell memory formation after mild COVID-19. Using its own MiXCR run on the 5' RACE reads, TCRdb lists one record per CDR3 protein. The sample shows about 350,000 distinct CDR3 sequences, roughly 15% of them seen only once. Study outcomes and limitations: Among clones contracting day 15 to 85, CD4/CD8 was balanced, whereas later expanders leaned CD4+.

This clonotype was found a few times. Its antigen is undetermined. This CDR3 spans 14 amino acids. Trimming removed 2 bases from V and 9 bases from J, with 15 bases in between. Germline lookup yields CDR1 SGHRS and CDR2 YFSETQ. This rearrangement joins TRBV5-1 to TRBJ2-1; tentatively, D is TRBD1 or TRBD2 (6 bases each). This clonotype originated in a young man who had mild COVID-19 (a few samples of this study predate the infection). Cell type and time point are not known. Sequenced sample: PBMCs or a T cell subset sorted from them (not recorded which). CDR3 DNA sequence: TGCGCCAGCAGCTTTCTAGGGGGGCCCACTGAGCAGTTCTTC. This sequence encodes CASSFLGGPTEQFF.